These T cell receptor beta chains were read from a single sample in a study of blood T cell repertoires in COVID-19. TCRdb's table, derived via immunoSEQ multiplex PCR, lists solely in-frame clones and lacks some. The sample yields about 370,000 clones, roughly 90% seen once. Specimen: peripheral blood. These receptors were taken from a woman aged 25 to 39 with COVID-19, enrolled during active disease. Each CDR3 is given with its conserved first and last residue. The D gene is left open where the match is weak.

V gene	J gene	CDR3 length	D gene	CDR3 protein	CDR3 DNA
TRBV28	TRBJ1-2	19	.	CASNPPGAGALNSNYGYTF	TGTGCCAGCAATCCCCCTGGTGCAGGGGCCCTAAATTCTAACTATGGCTACACCTTC
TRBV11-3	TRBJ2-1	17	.	CASSHFGAVLSYNEQFF	TGTGCCAGCAGCCACTTTGGAGCGGTCCTCTCCTACAATGAGCAGTTCTTC
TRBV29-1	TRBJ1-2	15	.	CSVEVGDGSPYGYTF	TGCAGCGTTGAAGTGGGCGACGGCAGCCCCTATGGCTACACCTTC
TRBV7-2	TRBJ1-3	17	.	CASSLGAGGSSGNTIYF	TGTGCCAGCAGCTTAGGGGCAGGAGGCAGCTCTGGAAACACCATATATTTT
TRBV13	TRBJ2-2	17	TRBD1	CASSQGGTGGATGELFF	TGTGCCAGCAGCCAAGGGGGGACAGGGGGCGCGACCGGGGAGCTGTTTTTT
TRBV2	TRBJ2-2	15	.	CASSDKTGNTGELFF	TGTGCCAGCAGTGATAAGACTGGGAACACCGGGGAGCTGTTTTTT
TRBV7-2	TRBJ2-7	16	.	CASSSRPLTGSYEQYF	TGTGCCAGCAGCTCTCGGCCCCTAACGGGTTCCTACGAGCAGTACTTC
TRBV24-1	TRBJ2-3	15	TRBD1	CATSDPGQGSDTQYF	TGTGCCACCAGTGACCCGGGACAGGGGTCAGATACGCAGTATTTT
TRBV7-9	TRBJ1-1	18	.	CASSSETGLKNMNTEAFF	TGTGCCAGCAGCTCGGAGACAGGCCTTAAAAACATGAACACTGAAGCTTTCTTT
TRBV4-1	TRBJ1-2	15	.	CASSQREGENYGYTF	TGCGCCAGCAGCCAGAGGGAGGGTGAGAACTATGGCTACACCTTC
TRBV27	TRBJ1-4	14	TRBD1	CASSWDSRNEKLFF	TGTGCCAGCAGTTGGGACAGTAGGAATGAAAAACTGTTTTTT
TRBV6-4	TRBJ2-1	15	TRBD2	CASSLLAGSYNEQFF	TGTGCCAGCAGTCTGCTAGCGGGATCTTACAATGAGCAGTTCTTC
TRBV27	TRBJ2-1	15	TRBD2	CASSLERGPYNEQFF	TGTGCCAGCAGTCTCGAGCGGGGGCCGTACAATGAGCAGTTCTTC
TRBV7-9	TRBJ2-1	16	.	CASISRGGSSYNEQFF	TGTGCCAGCATCTCTAGGGGGGGCAGCTCCTACAATGAGCAGTTCTTC
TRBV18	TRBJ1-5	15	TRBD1	CASSPLQQGWQPQHF	TGTGCCAGCTCACCGCTCCAACAGGGGTGGCAGCCCCAGCATTTT